This T cell receptor (beta chain) is from a study of CD4 T cells in relation to SARS-CoV-2 and coronaviruses (dated by TCRdb to about 2021). For the study in its entirety: The ViraFEST assay cultured PBMCs with antigen for more than nine days, then sequenced TCR beta CDR3s to find antigen-specific clonal expansions. An HIV-1 Nef peptide pool or a culture without peptide was used as the negative reference condition. HLA restriction was mapped for shared crossreactive spike epitopes using patient-derived lymphoblastoid cell lines. At the level of individual TCR clonotypes, the study measured memory CD4+ T cell crossreactivity between SARS-CoV-2 spike protein and common cold coronavirus spike proteins. The Adaptive Biotechnologies TCR-sequencing kit was used to sequence samples from a few pre-COVID donors and the naive versus memory experiments, whereas other data were Illumina-based. A different, Illumina-based TCR-beta assay was used to sequence expansion assays from other donors in the study.

General study outcomes and caveats: The study was constrained by small numbers of patients and of tested TCRs. Because the crossreactivity analysis focused on spike protein, crossreactivity against other viral proteins was not assessed. In around three fifths of donors, memory CD4+ clonotypes turned up that crossrecognized SARS-CoV-2 and at least one common cold coronavirus spike. Crossreactive clones showed significantly weaker SARS-CoV-2-driven expansion than monoreactive clones, consistent with antigenic imprinting. No donor contributed both pre-pandemic and post-infection samples, which limited tracing the source of pre-existing responses.

Germline trimming amounts to 4 bases on V and 13 bases on J, with 16 as the count of junction bases outside the gene matches. From the cysteine through the phenylalanine, the CDR3 covers 15 amino acids. The retained sequence is limited to the CDR3, 45 bases, with the frame set at the first base. Per the germline V gene (reference sequence), MNHEY is the CDR1 and SMNVEV is the CDR2. A word on this clone: Which antigen it targets is not known. Qualities for individual bases were not recorded, and no much larger clone is one base off.

Libraries came from the immunoSEQ multiplex PCR assay. The original pipeline was this. During preprocessing, nonproductive sequences were discarded, as were any CDR3s that did not begin with C, did not end with F or W, or were shorter than 7 amino acids. Antigen-specific clonotypes were called with the MANAFEST web app on the basis of expansion relative to the reference and to other culture wells. A clone was considered positive if the clone showed significant expansion compared with the reference culture in 2 of 3 replicate wells at an FDR below 0.05. Positive clones also required significant expansion versus all other tandem wells and an odds ratio above 5. CDR3 homology was measured as pairwise Levenshtein distance, computed with the stringdist R package after trimming three terminal residues from each end. TCRdb obtained this table from immuneACCESS and retained in-frame rearrangements with V and J assigned. These tables miss some clones; where compared with another copy, unresolved V genes account for less than half of the shortfall, and the remainder is unexplained. V and J calls and clone size follow that table, whereas D and trimming were derived from the DNA. The table for this sample lists 24,000 or so clones; under 85% of them were counted only once. The ten largest make up 9% to 15% of the sample.

CD4+ T cells from unexposed donors were collected before the COVID-19 pandemic (2011-2018). After less than 13 days of culture, CD4+ T cells were isolated with the EasySep CD4+ T cell isolation kit. Unexposed donor CD4+ T cells were tested for reactivity to SARS-CoV-2 S and N and four common cold coronavirus spike pools, as cell number allowed. PBMCs were cultured at approximately 2 million per well in IMDM supplemented with around 5% human AB serum and 10 IU/ml IL-2. Half of the culture medium was replaced with fresh IL-2-containing medium on days 3 and 7. In general, triplicate replicate wells were used for every peptide culture condition. Leukapheresis product for the unexposed donors was bought commercially. Ficoll-Paque PLUS gradient centrifugation was used to isolate PBMCs from either whole blood or leukapheresis product. PBMCs were either used fresh in the expansion assay or cryopreserved at -140 degrees C. The QIAamp Micro DNA Kit was used to extract genomic DNA from the CD4+ T cells.

This TCR came from a human donor in good health. Sequences were obtained from CD4+ T cells from PBMCs, cultured in vitro. The chain was built from TRBV27 and TRBJ1-2, and 9 junction bases match TRBD1. The DNA is as follows: TGTGCCAGCAGTTCGGGCCGGAGGACAGGGGCCTACTTCACCTTC. It codes for CASSSGRRTGAYFTF.